This T cell receptor beta chain was sequenced during a study of T-cell memory formation after mild COVID-19. Using its own MiXCR run on the 5' RACE reads, TCRdb lists one record per CDR3 protein. Among under 200,000 distinct CDR3 sequences listed, about a third were seen once. The sequenced sample consisted of PBMCs or a T cell subset sorted from them (not recorded which). The TCR comes from an adult woman who had mild COVID-19 (a few samples of this study predate the infection). Cell type and time point are not known.

CDR3 sequence: CASRGIAGTGANVLTF. The CDR3 DNA follows: TGCGCCAGCAGGGGCATTGCGGGGACTGGGGCCAACGTCCTGACTTTC. This chain uses TRBV4-1 with TRBJ2-6, with TRBD2 as a possible D gene (6 bases). V lost 6 bases and J lost 2, with 14 bases in between. CDR3 size: 16 residues. Germline V gives CDR1 MGHRA, CDR2 YSYEKL.